This TCR beta chain emerged from a study of cytomegalovirus exposure and HLA in healthy donors. This PCR relied on a set of 60 Vbeta primers and 13 Jbeta primers. TCRdb keeps only in-frame clones here, not all; method: immunoSEQ multiplex PCR. Of over 50,000 clones listed, roughly four fifths are singletons. Looked up from germline, CDR1 is SGHNT and CDR2 is YENEEA. Trimming at V came to 7 bases and at J to 2 bases, leaving 13 bases not matched to a gene. The CDR3 sequence is 16 residues long. The TCR comes from a man aged 35-49 years in good health and CMV-seronegative. The sample was PBMCs. J is TRBJ2-5 and V is TRBV11-3; 7 positions agree with TRBD1. CDR3 coding DNA: TGTGCCAGCACCCCAGACAGTGGCAGGGGGCAAGAGACCCAGTACTTC. This gives the protein CASTPDSGRGQETQYF.